This record concerns one T cell receptor beta chain sequence. This specimen comes from a study of beta chain features in type 1 diabetes. Expressed TCRB transcripts were sequenced because the isolated RNA had all been reverse transcribed beforehand. Sequenced by immunoSEQ multiplex PCR; TCRdb stores in-frame clones only, minus some. This sample carries around 170,000 clones, less than 9.5% of them seen once, and the ten largest clones take over 2%. Trimming removed 1 base at V and 3 bases at J, with 9 bases between. Germline V gives CDR1 LGHNA, CDR2 YNFKEQ. The CDR3 extends over 14 amino acids. The source of this sequence is a young woman in good health. The source material was central memory CD4+ T cells from blood. V usage is TRBV4-2 and J usage is TRBJ1-2; no reliable D call. The CDR3, as DNA: TGTGCCAGCAGCCAAGTCAAAGGAGACTATGGCTACACCTTC. Its translation: CASSQVKGDYGYTF.